These T cell receptor beta chains were read from a single sample in a study of blood T cell repertoires in COVID-19. The protocol was immunoSEQ multiplex PCR, while the TCRdb copy is restricted to in-frame clones and leaves out a portion. The sample has 120,000 to 150,000 clones, 80% seen once. What was sequenced was peripheral blood. Every receptor here comes from a woman aged 50 to 65 with acute or convalescent COVID-19. Each CDR3 is given with its conserved first and last residue. Each record gives: D gene, CDR3 length, V gene, J gene, CDR3 protein, CDR3 DNA. D genes are given only for firm matches.

>.|15|TRBV6-2/TRBV6-3|TRBJ2-1
CASSYVAPGYNEQFF
TGTGCCAGCAGTTACGTCGCCCCGGGGTACAATGAGCAGTTCTTC
>.|12|TRBV19|TRBJ1-4
CASSIADEKLFF
TGTGCCAGTAGTATTGCGGATGAAAAACTGTTTTTT
>.|15|TRBV11-1|TRBJ2-2
CASSLIPGLLGELFF
TGTGCCAGCAGCCTCATCCCGGGACTCCTCGGGGAGCTGTTTTTT
>.|14|TRBV5-1|TRBJ1-2
CASSLATSPYGYTF
TGCGCCAGCAGCTTGGCCACCAGTCCCTATGGCTACACCTTC
>TRBD2|15|TRBV10-3|TRBJ2-7
CAISDSGGWSYEQYF
TGTGCCATCAGTGATTCGGGGGGATGGTCCTACGAGCAGTACTTC
>.|13|TRBV13|TRBJ1-5
CASSGGGDQPQHF
TGTGCCAGCAGCGGAGGGGGGGATCAGCCCCAGCATTTT
>.|12|TRBV12-3/TRBV12-4|TRBJ2-1
CASSFQGYEQFF
TGTGCCAGCAGTTTCCAGGGATATGAGCAGTTCTTC
>TRBD1|15|TRBV5-5|TRBJ1-1
CASSLEGAGNTEAFF
TGTGCCAGCAGCTTGGAGGGGGCGGGGAACACTGAAGCTTTCTTT
>.|13|TRBV18|TRBJ2-5
CASSPNSKETQYF
TGTGCCAGCTCACCAAACAGCAAAGAGACCCAGTACTTC
>.|15|TRBV11-2|TRBJ1-2
CASSFGTGQGYGYTF
TGTGCCAGCAGCTTTGGAACAGGGCAAGGATATGGCTACACCTTC
>.|13|TRBV11-3|TRBJ2-1
CASSPGPNNEQFF
TGTGCCAGCAGCCCAGGCCCCAACAATGAGCAGTTCTTC